These T cell receptor beta chains were read from a single sample in a study of identical twins. MiXCR, run by TCRdb on the 5' RACE reads, gives a single entry per CDR3 protein. This table holds over 500,000 distinct CDR3 sequences, under 25% found once. This sample was shared with a second study, whose subject was T cells expressing NK-cell markers.

What was sequenced was CD4+ T cells sorted from blood. These TCRs come from a woman aged 18-29 years in good health. The CDR3 runs from the conserved cysteine through the conserved F or W. Each record gives: CDR3 protein, D gene, V gene, J gene, CDR3 length. D genes are given only for firm matches.

CDR3aa: CASSPTKTDTQYF
d_gene: NA
v_gene: TRBV18
j_gene: TRBJ2-3
len: 13

CDR3aa: CSARGSGPYNEQFF
d_gene: TRBD2
v_gene: TRBV20-1
j_gene: TRBJ2-1
len: 14

CDR3aa: CSATPITGNTDTQYF
d_gene: NA
v_gene: TRBV20-1
j_gene: TRBJ2-3
len: 15

CDR3aa: CASSVQASGANVLTF
d_gene: NA
v_gene: TRBV7-2
j_gene: TRBJ2-6
len: 15

CDR3aa: CSARDMGGPYNEQFF
d_gene: NA
v_gene: TRBV20-1
j_gene: TRBJ2-1
len: 15

CDR3aa: CSARARTYGYTF
d_gene: NA
v_gene: TRBV20-1
j_gene: TRBJ1-2
len: 12

CDR3aa: CSARETVKGEAFF
d_gene: NA
v_gene: TRBV20-1
j_gene: TRBJ1-1
len: 13

CDR3aa: CTSGRANGEQFF
d_gene: TRBD2
v_gene: TRBV6-5
j_gene: TRBJ2-1
len: 12

CDR3aa: CASGPSGTGTQPQHF
d_gene: TRBD1
v_gene: TRBV12-5
j_gene: TRBJ1-5
len: 15

CDR3aa: CASSLRGGGQFF
d_gene: NA
v_gene: TRBV5-6
j_gene: TRBJ2-1
len: 12

CDR3aa: CSAFRTSGIQETQYF
d_gene: TRBD2
v_gene: TRBV20-1
j_gene: TRBJ2-5
len: 15

CDR3aa: CASSPGIAGGLIGELFF
d_gene: TRBD2
v_gene: TRBV4-2
j_gene: TRBJ2-2
len: 17

CDR3aa: CASSPTGSGSLGETQYF
d_gene: TRBD2
v_gene: TRBV4-3
j_gene: TRBJ2-5
len: 17

CDR3aa: CASSRGTINEQFF
d_gene: NA
v_gene: TRBV5-1
j_gene: TRBJ2-1
len: 13

CDR3aa: CSGRENTGELFF
d_gene: TRBD2
v_gene: TRBV20-1
j_gene: TRBJ2-2
len: 12

CDR3aa: CSASQLAGGSETQYF
d_gene: TRBD2
v_gene: TRBV20-1
j_gene: TRBJ2-5
len: 15

CDR3aa: CASSYPEGEPQHF
d_gene: NA
v_gene: TRBV6-2/TRBV6-3
j_gene: TRBJ1-5
len: 13

CDR3aa: CASEPSPSYEQYF
d_gene: NA
v_gene: TRBV2
j_gene: TRBJ2-7
len: 13

CDR3aa: CASSPQGVAGGTETQYF
d_gene: TRBD2
v_gene: TRBV19
j_gene: TRBJ2-5
len: 17

CDR3aa: CASSRTSGMLNEQYF
d_gene: TRBD2
v_gene: TRBV7-2
j_gene: TRBJ2-7
len: 15

CDR3aa: CASSLWGLSYEQYF
d_gene: NA
v_gene: TRBV12-3/TRBV12-4
j_gene: TRBJ2-7
len: 14

CDR3aa: CASTPTGTSGFETQYF
d_gene: TRBD2
v_gene: TRBV11-3
j_gene: TRBJ2-5
len: 16

CDR3aa: CASSKTPSGPPQHF
d_gene: NA
v_gene: TRBV21-1
j_gene: TRBJ1-5
len: 14

CDR3aa: CSASFSVGETQYF
d_gene: NA
v_gene: TRBV20-1
j_gene: TRBJ2-5
len: 13

CDR3aa: CSASRGRGNSPLHF
d_gene: NA
v_gene: TRBV20-1
j_gene: TRBJ1-6
len: 14

CDR3aa: CASSSRRGGPYGYTF
d_gene: NA
v_gene: TRBV7-2
j_gene: TRBJ1-2
len: 15

CDR3aa: CASSSSAGGGTDTQYF
d_gene: TRBD2
v_gene: TRBV5-1
j_gene: TRBJ2-3
len: 16

CDR3aa: CASSYSRLAGGYYNEQFF
d_gene: TRBD2
v_gene: TRBV6-2/TRBV6-3
j_gene: TRBJ2-1
len: 18

CDR3aa: CASRRGHGYTF
d_gene: NA
v_gene: TRBV6-5
j_gene: TRBJ1-2
len: 11

CDR3aa: CASSWGGALEQYF
d_gene: NA
v_gene: TRBV6-1
j_gene: TRBJ2-7
len: 13

CDR3aa: CASSVGGEVAEAFF
d_gene: NA
v_gene: TRBV5-1
j_gene: TRBJ1-1
len: 14

CDR3aa: CASSLAIRDYTDEQYF
d_gene: TRBD2
v_gene: TRBV5-6
j_gene: TRBJ2-7
len: 16

CDR3aa: CAIRGVRDTSVDYYGYTF
d_gene: NA
v_gene: TRBV10-3
j_gene: TRBJ1-2
len: 18

CDR3aa: CASSINPGTVRTRETQYF
d_gene: TRBD1
v_gene: TRBV19
j_gene: TRBJ2-5
len: 18

CDR3aa: CASSPKITDTEAFF
d_gene: NA
v_gene: TRBV5-1
j_gene: TRBJ1-1
len: 14

CDR3aa: CSGGGTQETQYF
d_gene: NA
v_gene: TRBV20-1
j_gene: TRBJ2-5
len: 12

CDR3aa: CASSVGTGGIDTQYF
d_gene: TRBD1
v_gene: TRBV9
j_gene: TRBJ2-3
len: 15